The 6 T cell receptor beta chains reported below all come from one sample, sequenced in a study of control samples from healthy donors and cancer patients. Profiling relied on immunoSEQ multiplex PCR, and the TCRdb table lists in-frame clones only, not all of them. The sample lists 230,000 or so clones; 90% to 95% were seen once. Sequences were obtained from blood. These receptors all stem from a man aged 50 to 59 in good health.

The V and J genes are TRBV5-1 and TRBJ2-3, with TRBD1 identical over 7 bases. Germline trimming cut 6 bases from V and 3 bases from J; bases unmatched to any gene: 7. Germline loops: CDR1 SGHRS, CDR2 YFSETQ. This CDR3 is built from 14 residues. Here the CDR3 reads CASTTGQKTDTQYF. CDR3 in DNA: TGCGCCAGCACCACGGGACAGAAGACAGATACGCAGTATTTT.

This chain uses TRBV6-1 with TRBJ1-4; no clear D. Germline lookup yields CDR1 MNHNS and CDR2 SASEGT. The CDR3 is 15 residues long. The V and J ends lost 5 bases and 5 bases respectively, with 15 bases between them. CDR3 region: CASSQVLLGNEKLFF. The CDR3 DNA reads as TGTGCCAGCAGTCAGGTACTCCTGGGAAATGAAAAACTGTTTTTT.

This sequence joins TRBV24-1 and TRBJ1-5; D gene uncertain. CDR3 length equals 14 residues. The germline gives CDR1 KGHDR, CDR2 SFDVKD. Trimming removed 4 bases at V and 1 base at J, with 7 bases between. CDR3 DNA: TGTGCCACCAGTGAAAATCGGAGCAATCAGCCCCAGCATTTT. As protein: CATSENRSNQPQHF.

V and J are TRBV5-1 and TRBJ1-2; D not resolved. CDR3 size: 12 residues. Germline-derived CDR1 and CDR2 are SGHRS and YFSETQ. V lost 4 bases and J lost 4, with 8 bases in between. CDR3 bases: TGCGCCAGCAGCCCTTGGGGCTATGGCTACACCTTC. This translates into CASSPWGYGYTF.

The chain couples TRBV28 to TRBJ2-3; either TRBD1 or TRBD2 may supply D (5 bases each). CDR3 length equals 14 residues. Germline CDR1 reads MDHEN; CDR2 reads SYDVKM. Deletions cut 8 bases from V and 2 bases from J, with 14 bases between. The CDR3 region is CASGDDRHTDTQYF. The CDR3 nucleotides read TGTGCCAGCGGGGACGACCGTCACACAGATACGCAGTATTTT.

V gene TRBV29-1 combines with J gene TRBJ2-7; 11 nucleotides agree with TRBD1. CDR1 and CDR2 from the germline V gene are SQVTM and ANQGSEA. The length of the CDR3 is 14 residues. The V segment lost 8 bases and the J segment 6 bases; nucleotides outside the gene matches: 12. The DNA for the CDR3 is TGCAGCCCGAGGGGACAGGGGGGACTCTCCGAGCAGTACGTC. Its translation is CSPRGQGGLSEQYV.